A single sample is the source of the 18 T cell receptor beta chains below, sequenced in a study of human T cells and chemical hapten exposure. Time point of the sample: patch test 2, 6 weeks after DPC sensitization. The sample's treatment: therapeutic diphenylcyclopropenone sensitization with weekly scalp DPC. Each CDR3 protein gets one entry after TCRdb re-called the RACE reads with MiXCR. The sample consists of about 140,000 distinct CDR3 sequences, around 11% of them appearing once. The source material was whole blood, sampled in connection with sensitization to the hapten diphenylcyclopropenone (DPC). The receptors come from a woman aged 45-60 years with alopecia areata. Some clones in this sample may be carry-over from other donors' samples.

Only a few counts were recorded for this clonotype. In DNA, the CDR3 is TGTGCCAGCAGCTTAACCCTGGGACAGGGACGTGGCGAGCAGTTCTTC. It is translated as CASSLTLGQGRGEQFF. The chain is built from TRBV11-3 and TRBJ2-1, with 9 bases matching TRBD1. The CDR3 loop spans 16 amino acids. The ends lost 2 bases at V and 10 bases at J; junction bases unmatched: 12. CDR1 is SGHNT, CDR2 YENEEA, per germline.

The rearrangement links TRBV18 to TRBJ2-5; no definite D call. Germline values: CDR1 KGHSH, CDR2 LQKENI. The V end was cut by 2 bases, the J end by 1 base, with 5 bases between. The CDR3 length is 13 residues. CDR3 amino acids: CASSPSVQETQYF. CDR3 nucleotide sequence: TGTGCCAGCTCACCAAGCGTCCAAGAGACCCAGTACTTC.

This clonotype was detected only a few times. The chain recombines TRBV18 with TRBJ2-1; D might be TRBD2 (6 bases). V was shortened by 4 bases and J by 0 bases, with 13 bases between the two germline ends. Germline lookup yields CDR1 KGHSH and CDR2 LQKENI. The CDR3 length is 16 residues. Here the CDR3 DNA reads TGTGCCAGCTCACTTTACGGGGGTGACTCCTACAATGAGCAGTTCTTC. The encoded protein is CASSLYGGDSYNEQFF.

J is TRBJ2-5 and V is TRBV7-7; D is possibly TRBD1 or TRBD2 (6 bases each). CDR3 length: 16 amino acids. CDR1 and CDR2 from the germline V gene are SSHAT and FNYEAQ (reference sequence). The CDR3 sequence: CASLEGTRGGQETQYF. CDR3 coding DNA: TGTGCTAGCCTTGAGGGGACCAGGGGAGGCCAAGAGACCCAGTACTTC.

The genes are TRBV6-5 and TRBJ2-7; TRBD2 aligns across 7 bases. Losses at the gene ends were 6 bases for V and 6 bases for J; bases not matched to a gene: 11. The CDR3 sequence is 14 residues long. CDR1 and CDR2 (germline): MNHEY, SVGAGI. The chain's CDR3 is CASSRGLVRFEQYF. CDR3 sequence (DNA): TGTGCCAGCAGCCGAGGACTAGTCCGATTCGAGCAGTACTTC.

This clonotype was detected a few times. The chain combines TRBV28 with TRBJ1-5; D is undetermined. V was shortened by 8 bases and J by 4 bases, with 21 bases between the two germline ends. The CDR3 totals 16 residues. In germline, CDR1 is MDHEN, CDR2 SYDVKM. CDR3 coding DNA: TGTGCCAGCTTACCATCCCGACCCAGAGTTAATCAGCCCCAGCATTTT. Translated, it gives CASLPSRPRVNQPQHF. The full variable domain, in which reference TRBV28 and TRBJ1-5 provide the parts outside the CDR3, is DVKVTQSSRYLVKRTGEKVFLECVQDMDHENMFWYRQDPGLGLRLIYFSYDVKMKEKGDIPEGYSVSREKKERFSLILESASTNQTSMYLCASLPSRPRVNQPQHFGDGTRLSIL.

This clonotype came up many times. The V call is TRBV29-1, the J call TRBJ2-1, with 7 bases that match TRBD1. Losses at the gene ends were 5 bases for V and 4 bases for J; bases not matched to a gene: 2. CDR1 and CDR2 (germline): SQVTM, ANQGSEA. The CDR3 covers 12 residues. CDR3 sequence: CSVWTGYNEQFF. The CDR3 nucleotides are TGCAGCGTTTGGACAGGTTACAATGAGCAGTTCTTC.

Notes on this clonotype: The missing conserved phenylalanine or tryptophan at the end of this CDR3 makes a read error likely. The CDR3 here is CASRPTGPNTEAFY. The CDR3 bases are TGTGCCAGCAGACCCACAGGGCCGAACACTGAAGCTTTCTAT. The chain combines TRBV3-1 with TRBJ1-1; TRBD1 might be the D (6 bases). Trimming removed 6 bases at V and 1 base at J, with 12 bases between. The CDR3 consists of 14 residues. The germline gives CDR1 LGHDT, CDR2 YNNKEL (reference sequence).

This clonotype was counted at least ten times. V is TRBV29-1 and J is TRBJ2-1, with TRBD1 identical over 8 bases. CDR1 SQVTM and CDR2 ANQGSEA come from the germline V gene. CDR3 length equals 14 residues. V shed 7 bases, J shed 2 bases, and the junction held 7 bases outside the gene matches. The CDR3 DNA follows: TGCAGCGCCAACCCGGGACAGGCCTACAATGAGCAGTTCTTC. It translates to CSANPGQAYNEQFF.

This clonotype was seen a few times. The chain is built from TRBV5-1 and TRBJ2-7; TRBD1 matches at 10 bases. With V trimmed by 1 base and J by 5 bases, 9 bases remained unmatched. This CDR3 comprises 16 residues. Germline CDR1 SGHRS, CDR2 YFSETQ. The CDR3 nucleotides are TGCGCCAGCAGCTTGACACCGGGACAGGGGAACGACGAGCAGTACTTC. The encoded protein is CASSLTPGQGNDEQYF.

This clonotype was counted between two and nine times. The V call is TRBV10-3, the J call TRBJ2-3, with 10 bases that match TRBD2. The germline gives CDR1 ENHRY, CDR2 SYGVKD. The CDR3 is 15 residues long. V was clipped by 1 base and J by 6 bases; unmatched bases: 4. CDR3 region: CAISEFGTSADTQYF. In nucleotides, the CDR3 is TGTGCCATCAGTGAGTTTGGGACTAGCGCGGATACGCAGTATTTT.

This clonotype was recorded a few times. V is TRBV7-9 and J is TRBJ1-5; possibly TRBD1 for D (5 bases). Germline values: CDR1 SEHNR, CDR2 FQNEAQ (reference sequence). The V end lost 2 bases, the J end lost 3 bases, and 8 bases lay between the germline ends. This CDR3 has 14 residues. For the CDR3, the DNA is TGTGCCAGCAGCTTACTAGGGGCCAATCAGCCCCAGCATTTT. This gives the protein CASSLLGANQPQHF.

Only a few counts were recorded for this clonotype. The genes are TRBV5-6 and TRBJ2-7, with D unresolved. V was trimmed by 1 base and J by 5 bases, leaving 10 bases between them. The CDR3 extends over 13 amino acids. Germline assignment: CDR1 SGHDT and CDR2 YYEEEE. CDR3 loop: CASSLIGSHEQYF. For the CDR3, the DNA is TGTGCCAGCAGCTTGATCGGTAGCCACGAGCAGTACTTC.

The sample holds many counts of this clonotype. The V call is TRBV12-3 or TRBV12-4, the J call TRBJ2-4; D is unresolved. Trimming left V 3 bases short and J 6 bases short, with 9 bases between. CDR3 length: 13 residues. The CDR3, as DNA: TGTGCCAGCAGTTTTACAGCCTCAAACATTCAGTACTTC. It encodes CASSFTASNIQYF.

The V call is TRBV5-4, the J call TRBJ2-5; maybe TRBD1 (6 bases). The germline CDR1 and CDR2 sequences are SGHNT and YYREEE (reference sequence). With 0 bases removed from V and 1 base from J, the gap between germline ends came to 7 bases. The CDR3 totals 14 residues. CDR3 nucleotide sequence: TGTGCCAGCAGCTTGGGGGACACCCAAGAGACCCAGTACTTC. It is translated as CASSLGDTQETQYF. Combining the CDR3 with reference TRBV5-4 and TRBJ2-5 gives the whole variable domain ETGVTQSPTHLIKTRGQQVTLRCSSQSGHNTVSWYQQALGQGPQFIFQYYREEENGRGNFPPRFSGLQFPNYSSELNVNALELDDSALYLCASSLGDTQETQYFGPGTRLLVL.

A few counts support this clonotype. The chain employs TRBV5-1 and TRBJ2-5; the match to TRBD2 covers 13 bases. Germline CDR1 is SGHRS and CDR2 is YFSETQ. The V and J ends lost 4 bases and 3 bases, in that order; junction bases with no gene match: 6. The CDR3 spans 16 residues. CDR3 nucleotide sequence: TGCGCCAGCAGCGCTGGAGGGACTAGCGGGGAAGAGACCCAGTACTTC. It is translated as CASSAGGTSGEETQYF. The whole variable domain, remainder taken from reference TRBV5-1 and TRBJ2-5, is KAGVTQTPRYLIKTRGQQVTLSCSPISGHRSVSWYQQTPGQGLQFLFEYFSETQRNKGNFPGRFSGRQFSNSRSEMNVSTLELGDSALYLCASSAGGTSGEETQYFGPGTRLLVL.

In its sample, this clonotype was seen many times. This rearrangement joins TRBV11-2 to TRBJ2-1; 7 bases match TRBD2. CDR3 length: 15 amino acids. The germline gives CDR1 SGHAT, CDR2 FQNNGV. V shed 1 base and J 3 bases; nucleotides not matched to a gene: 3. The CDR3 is CASSLGLADYNEQFF. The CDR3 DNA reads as TGTGCCAGCAGCTTAGGACTAGCAGACTACAATGAGCAGTTCTTC.

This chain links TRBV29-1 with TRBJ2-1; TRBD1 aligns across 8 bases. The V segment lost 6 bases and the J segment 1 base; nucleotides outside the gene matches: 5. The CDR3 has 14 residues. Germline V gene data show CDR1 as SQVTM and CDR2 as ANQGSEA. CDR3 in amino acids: CSVPDRGSYNEQFF. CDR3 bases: TGCAGCGTGCCCGACAGGGGATCCTACAATGAGCAGTTCTTC.